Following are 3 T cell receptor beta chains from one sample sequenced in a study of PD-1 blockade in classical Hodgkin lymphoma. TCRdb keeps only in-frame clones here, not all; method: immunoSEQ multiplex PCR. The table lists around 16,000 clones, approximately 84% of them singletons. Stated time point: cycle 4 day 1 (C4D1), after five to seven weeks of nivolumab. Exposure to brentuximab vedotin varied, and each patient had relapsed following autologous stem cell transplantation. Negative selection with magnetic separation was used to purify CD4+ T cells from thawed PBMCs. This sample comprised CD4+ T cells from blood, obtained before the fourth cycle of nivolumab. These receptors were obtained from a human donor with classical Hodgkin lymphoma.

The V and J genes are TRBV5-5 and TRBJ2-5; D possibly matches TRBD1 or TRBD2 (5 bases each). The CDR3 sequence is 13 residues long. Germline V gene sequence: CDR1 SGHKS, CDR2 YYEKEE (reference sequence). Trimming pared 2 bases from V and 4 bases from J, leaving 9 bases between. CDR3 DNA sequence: TGTGCCAGCAGCTTAAATGGGGGAGAGACCCAGTACTTC. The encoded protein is CASSLNGGETQYF.

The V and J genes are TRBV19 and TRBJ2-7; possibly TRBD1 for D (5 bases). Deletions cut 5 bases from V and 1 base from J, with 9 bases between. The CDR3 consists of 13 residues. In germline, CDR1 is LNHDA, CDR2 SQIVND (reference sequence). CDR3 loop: CASSLQVSYEQYF. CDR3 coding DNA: TGTGCCAGTAGTCTACAGGTTTCCTACGAGCAGTACTTC.

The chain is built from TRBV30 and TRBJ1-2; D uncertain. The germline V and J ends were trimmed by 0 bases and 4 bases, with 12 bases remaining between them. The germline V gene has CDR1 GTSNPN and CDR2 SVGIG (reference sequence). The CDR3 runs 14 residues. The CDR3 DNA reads TGTGCCTGGAGTGTAACCGGGTCGCTCTATGGCTACACCTTC. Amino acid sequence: CAWSVTGSLYGYTF.